The 6 T cell receptor beta chains below were found in one sample sequenced in a study of blood T cell repertoires in COVID-19. Produced via immunoSEQ multiplex PCR; TCRdb's table is partial and in-frame only. The sample holds around 250,000 clones, approximately 82% seen once. Sequenced: peripheral blood. The receptors shown here come from a woman aged 80 or older with acute or convalescent COVID-19.

The rearrangement links TRBV4-3 to TRBJ1-2, with D unclear. This CDR3 spans 14 amino acids. Looked up from germline, CDR1 is LGHNA and CDR2 is YSLEER. With 0 bases removed from V and 4 bases from J, the gap between germline ends came to 9 bases. The CDR3 bases are TGCGCCAGCAGCCAAGAAATCGTCCGCTATGGCTACACCTTC. Its protein product is CASSQEIVRYGYTF.

J is TRBJ1-4 and V is TRBV18, with a weak D call TRBD1 (6 bases). CDR1 and CDR2 (germline): KGHSH, LQKENI. V dropped 5 bases and J dropped 2 bases, with 12 bases sitting between them. The CDR3 consists of 15 residues. CDR3 DNA sequence: TGTGCCAGCTCATTACAGGGTTCGACTAATGAAAAACTGTTTTTT. This encodes CASSLQGSTNEKLFF.

The gene calls are TRBV4-1 and TRBJ1-1; D not resolved. There are 16 residues in the CDR3. Per germline, CDR1 MGHRA and CDR2 YSYEKL. Trimming left V 0 bases short and J 0 bases short, with 11 bases between. The CDR3 spells CASSQEGRQLNTEAFF. The DNA for the CDR3 is TGCGCCAGCAGCCAAGAGGGGAGGCAGCTGAACACTGAAGCTTTCTTT.

The V gene is TRBV6-2 or TRBV6-3, the J gene TRBJ2-1, with D uncertain. This CDR3 region has 12 residues. Germline V gene data show CDR1 as MNHEY and CDR2 as SVGEGT. V shed 4 bases and J shed 6 bases, with 7 bases lying between them. The CDR3 DNA is TGTGCCAGCAGTTTCGAGGTCAATGAGCAGTTCTTC. Translation gives CASSFEVNEQFF.

This chain joins TRBV11-2 and TRBJ1-2; TRBD1 is a possible D gene (5 bases). The germline V gene encodes CDR1 SGHAT and CDR2 FQNNGV. The CDR3 runs to 16 residues. Trimming took 5 bases from V and 2 from J, leaving 18 bases between them. CDR3 sequence: CASSPTNSGANYGYTF. CDR3 nucleotide sequence: TGTGCCAGCAGCCCTACTAACTCTGGGGCGAACTATGGCTACACCTTC.

This clone came up once. The V and J genes are TRBV5-6 and TRBJ1-1; D is perhaps TRBD1 (6 bases). Germline CDR1 SGHDT, CDR2 YYEEEE. Trimming removed 3 bases from V and 1 base from J, with 13 bases in between. This CDR3 contains 15 residues. This CDR3 is CASSSRTVWNTEAFF. In DNA, the CDR3 is TGTGCCAGCAGCTCCCGGACAGTATGGAACACTGAAGCTTTCTTT.